This TCR beta chain was obtained from a study of blood T cells in healthy people across ages. Whole-study findings and limits: CMV infection status of these donors was not known.

The CDR3 is 12 amino acids. V was cut by 1 base and J by 13 bases, with 16 bases left in between. CDR1 DFQATT and CDR2 SNEGSKA come from the germline V gene (reference sequence). Sample-barcoded 5' priming and a J-beta primer mix drove a second PCR of 7 to 11 cycles. MiXCR, applied by TCRdb to the 5' RACE reads, yields one record per CDR3 protein. The repertoire holds roughly 2 million distinct CDR3 sequences, with around half as singletons. Comments on this clonotype: The antigen is unknown.

Donors ranged from roughly 6 to 100 years old and were healthy Caucasians in Russia. The source of this sequence is a woman in her thirties or forties in good health. The specimen sequenced was blood. The chain has TRBV20-1 and TRBJ2-5; D ambiguous. CDR3 bases: TGCAGTGCTAGAGGTAGCAGGCTTGGTCGGTACTTC. Translation gives CSARGSRLGRYF.